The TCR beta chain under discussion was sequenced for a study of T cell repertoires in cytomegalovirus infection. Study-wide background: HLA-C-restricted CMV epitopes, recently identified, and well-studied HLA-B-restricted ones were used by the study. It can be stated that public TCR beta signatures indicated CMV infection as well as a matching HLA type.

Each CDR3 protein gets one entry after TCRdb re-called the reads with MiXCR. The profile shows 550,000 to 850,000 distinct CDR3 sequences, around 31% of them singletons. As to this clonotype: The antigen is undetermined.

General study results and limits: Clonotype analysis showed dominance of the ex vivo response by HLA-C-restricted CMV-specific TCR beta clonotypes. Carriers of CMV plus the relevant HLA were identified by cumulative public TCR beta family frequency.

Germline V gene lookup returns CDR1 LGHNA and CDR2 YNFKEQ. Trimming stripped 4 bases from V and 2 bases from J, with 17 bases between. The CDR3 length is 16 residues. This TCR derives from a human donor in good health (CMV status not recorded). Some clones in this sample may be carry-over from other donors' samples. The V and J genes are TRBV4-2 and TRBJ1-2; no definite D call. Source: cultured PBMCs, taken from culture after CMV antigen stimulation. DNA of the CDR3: TGTGCCAGCAGCCCCGACTGGATGGCACGGAACTATGGCTACACCTTC. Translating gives CASSPDWMARNYGYTF.